This is a list of T cell receptor beta chains from one sample in a study of CD8 T cells in Susac syndrome. TCRdb independently ran MiXCR on the immunoSEQ multiplex PCR reads; one entry per CDR3 protein. The repertoire has about 190,000 distinct CDR3 sequences, approximately 95% of them found once; the top ten carry approximately 0.16%. The sequencing input was CD8+ T cells from PBMCs. These receptors came from a human donor with Susac syndrome. Each CDR3 is given with its conserved first and last residue. A D gene is named only where the DNA matches it firmly. A row's size may be missing; if present it is once, few, many or a size class.

TRBV20-1	NA	NA	TRBJ1-1	CSAEQGISTEAFF	TGCAGTGCTGAACAGGGCATCAGCACTGAAGCTTTCTTT
TRBV7-2	NA	NA	TRBJ2-2	CASSLLLTGELFF	TGTGCCAGCAGCTTACTGCTCACCGGGGAGCTGTTTTTT
TRBV12-3/TRBV12-4	TRBD2	NA	TRBJ2-7	CASSFGGNEQYF	TGTGCCAGCAGTTTCGGGGGGAACGAGCAGTACTTC
TRBV23-1	NA	NA	TRBJ2-7	CASSQTRFEDYEQYF	TGCGCCAGCAGTCAAACGCGGTTTGAGGACTACGAGCAGTACTTC
TRBV13	NA	NA	TRBJ2-5	CASSLRVETQYF	TGTGCCAGCAGCTTGAGGGTGGAGACCCAGTACTTC
TRBV10-3	NA	NA	TRBJ1-1	CAMGRGSEAFF	TGTGCCATGGGAAGGGGCTCTGAAGCTTTCTTT
TRBV4-2	NA	NA	TRBJ1-1	CASSQAAGVNTEAFF	TGTGCCAGCAGCCAAGCGGCAGGGGTGAACACTGAAGCTTTCTTT
TRBV7-9	TRBD1	once	TRBJ1-2	CASSHDRDLLNYGYTF	TGTGCCAGCAGCCACGACAGGGACTTACTCAACTATGGCTACACCTTC
TRBV5-1	NA	NA	TRBJ1-5	CASSLGPDQPQHF	TGCGCCAGCAGCTTAGGACCGGACCAGCCCCAGCATTTT
TRBV5-4	NA	NA	TRBJ2-7	CASSNGVYEQYF	TGTGCCAGCAGCAACGGAGTCTACGAGCAGTACTTC
TRBV12-3/TRBV12-4	NA	NA	TRBJ2-5	CASSNNRETQYF	TGTGCCAGCAGTAACAATAGGGAGACCCAGTACTTC
TRBV29-1	NA	NA	TRBJ2-7	CSVTSEDRTYEQYF	TGCAGCGTTACCTCCGAGGACAGAACCTACGAGCAGTACTTC
TRBV11-2	TRBD2	NA	TRBJ2-3	CASSLPSGGSTDTQYF	TGTGCCAGCAGCCTCCCTAGCGGGGGGAGCACAGATACGCAGTATTTT
TRBV11-1	TRBD1	NA	TRBJ1-1	CASSTRTGLNTEAFF	TGTGCCAGCAGCACCAGGACAGGGCTTAACACTGAAGCTTTCTTT
TRBV20-1	TRBD2	NA	TRBJ2-3	CSADVAGGLSDTQYF	TGCAGTGCGGATGTAGCGGGGGGGCTCTCAGATACGCAGTATTTT
TRBV25-1	NA	NA	TRBJ1-5	CASSTGYSNQPQHF	TGTGCCAGCAGTACAGGATATAGCAATCAGCCCCAGCATTTT
TRBV5-4	TRBD2	once	TRBJ2-5	CASSLYYLTGGPGETQYF	TGTGCCAGCAGCTTATACTATCTAACGGGAGGGCCCGGGGAGACCCAGTACTTC
TRBV18	NA	NA	TRBJ1-5	CASSPGSDNQPQHF	TGTGCCAGCTCACCCGGGTCCGACAATCAGCCCCAGCATTTT
TRBV20-1	NA	NA	TRBJ1-2	CRGLGGPSFGGYTF	TGCAGGGGGCTGGGGGGCCCCTCTTTCGGGGGCTACACCTTC
TRBV20-1	NA	NA	TRBJ1-5	CSARDPLGRSNQPQHF	TGCAGTGCTAGAGACCCTCTTGGCAGAAGCAATCAGCCCCAGCATTTT
TRBV6-2/TRBV6-3	NA	NA	TRBJ1-6	CASSQGGWNSPLHF	TGTGCCAGCAGCCAAGGGGGTTGGAATTCACCCCTCCACTTT
TRBV2	TRBD2	NA	TRBJ2-6	CASMTSGGLHSGANVLTF	TGTGCCAGCATGACTAGCGGGGGGCTCCACTCTGGGGCCAACGTCCTGACTTTC
TRBV9	NA	once	TRBJ2-1	CASSGRTSYNEQFF	TGTGCCAGCAGCGGGCGGACCTCCTACAATGAGCAGTTCTTC
TRBV5-1	TRBD1	NA	TRBJ1-1	CASSPNDRGLVNPEAFF	TGCGCCAGCAGTCCTAATGACAGGGGGCTCGTTAATCCTGAAGCTTTCTTT
TRBV12-3/TRBV12-4	NA	NA	TRBJ2-2	CASSLRSGELFF	TGTGCCAGCAGTTTACGTTCCGGGGAGCTGTTTTTT
TRBV27	TRBD1	NA	TRBJ2-3	CASRLQGTDTQYF	TGTGCCAGCAGATTACAGGGGACAGATACGCAGTATTTT
TRBV20-1	TRBD1	NA	TRBJ1-2	CSARVGTGYGDYGYTF	TGCAGTGCTAGGGTGGGGACAGGGTACGGGGATTATGGCTACACCTTC
TRBV20-1	NA	NA	TRBJ2-7	CSARDLEVYEQYF	TGCAGTGCTAGAGATCTTGAGGTCTACGAGCAGTACTTC
TRBV12-3/TRBV12-4	TRBD2	once	TRBJ2-2	CASMGGLTGELFF	TGTGCCAGCATGGGGGGACTAACCGGGGAGCTGTTTTTT
TRBV12-3/TRBV12-4	NA	NA	TRBJ2-5	CASSPPGTPSQETQYF	TGTGCCAGCAGCCCCCCCGGGACACCCTCCCAAGAGACCCAGTACTTC
TRBV30	NA	NA	TRBJ2-3	CAWSVHLGRTADTQYF	TGTGCCTGGAGTGTACATCTGGGCAGAACAGCAGATACGCAGTATTTT
TRBV20-1	NA	NA	TRBJ2-2	CSARPEGGEAGELFF	TGCAGTGCTAGACCGGAAGGAGGGGAGGCCGGGGAGCTGTTTTTT